Following are 13 T cell receptor beta chains from one sample sequenced in a study of control samples from healthy donors and cancer patients. Measured with immunoSEQ multiplex PCR; TCRdb has only the in-frame clones, and not every one. Among approximately 110,000 clones, approximately 90% were seen once, and the ten largest hold 17%. The sequencing input was blood. Receptor source: a woman aged 45-60 years in good health.

The genes are TRBV3-1 (or the pseudogene TRBV3-2) and TRBJ2-1; D perhaps matches TRBD1 (7 bases). Trimming shortened V by 2 bases and J by 8 bases, and 28 bases separated the two germline ends. The CDR3 has 19 amino acids. CDR1 and CDR2 from the germline V gene are LGHDT and YNNKEL (reference sequence). The CDR3 DNA sequence: TGTGCCAGCAGCCAATCAACGGGACTTGCCCTCCAGGGGGTGGATGAGCAGTTCTTC. Its translation: CASSQSTGLALQGVDEQFF.

The J gene is TRBJ2-3, the V gene TRBV5-4; 14 bases fit TRBD2. CDR1 and CDR2 (germline): SGHNT, YYREEE (reference sequence). J was trimmed by 0 bases and V by 4 bases; bases with no gene match: 10. The CDR3 sequence is 19 residues long. This CDR3 reads CASSPGLAGALFSTDTQYF. The CDR3 region has the DNA TGTGCCAGCAGCCCGGGACTAGCGGGGGCCTTATTCAGCACAGATACGCAGTATTTT.

The chain carries TRBV5-1 and TRBJ1-5, with D uncertain. Trimming stripped 0 bases from V and 2 bases from J, with 9 bases between. There are 15 residues in the CDR3. Per germline, CDR1 SGHRS and CDR2 YFSETQ. DNA of the CDR3: TGCGCCAGCAGCTTGGAGGACCCCGGCAATCAGCCCCAGCATTTT. It specifies CASSLEDPGNQPQHF.

The chain has TRBV19 and TRBJ2-5, with D hard to call. Per the germline V gene, CDR1 is LNHDA and CDR2 is SQIVND (reference sequence). Trimming left V 4 bases short and J 4 bases short, with 10 bases between. The CDR3 extends over 13 amino acids. CDR3 amino acids: CASSSPSGETQYF. The CDR3 DNA is TGTGCCAGTAGTAGCCCATCTGGAGAGACCCAGTACTTC.

The genes are TRBV15 and TRBJ2-3; D is possibly TRBD2 (6 bases). This CDR3 spans 13 amino acids. Germline CDR1 LNHNV, CDR2 YYDKDF (reference sequence). V lost 3 bases, J lost 6 bases, and 10 bases lay in between. CDR3 DNA sequence: TGTGCCACCAGCAGGACCCGGGGGGATACGCAGTATTTT. It specifies CATSRTRGDTQYF. The full variable domain, rest sourced from reference TRBV15 and TRBJ2-3, is DAMVIQNPRYQVTQFGKPVTLSCSQTLNHNVMYWYQQKSSQAPKLLFHYYDKDFNNEADTPDNFQSRRPNTSFCFLDIRSPGLGDTAMYLCATSRTRGDTQYFGPGTRLTVL.

The rearrangement links TRBV27 to TRBJ1-2; no reliable D call. The CDR3 totals 14 residues. Germline CDR1 MNHEY, CDR2 SMNVEV (reference sequence). Deletions cut 5 bases from V and 2 bases from J, with 12 bases between. CDR3 coding DNA: TGTGCCAGCAGTGTAAGGTCCGGGAACTATGGCTACACCTTC. As protein: CASSVRSGNYGYTF.

The chain joins TRBV30 to TRBJ2-3; D is ambiguous. There are 12 residues in the CDR3. Between the trimmed V and J ends, which lost 0 bases and 4 bases, there was a span of 5 bases. Per germline, CDR1 GTSNPN and CDR2 SVGIG (reference sequence). This CDR3 reads CAWSVSPDTQYF. CDR3 nucleotide sequence: TGTGCCTGGAGTGTAAGCCCAGATACGCAGTATTTT.

This clone has only one observation. The rearrangement links TRBV19 to TRBJ1-3; maybe TRBD1 (5 bases). Trimming left V 6 bases short and J 0 bases short, with 12 bases between. Germline assignment: CDR1 LNHDA and CDR2 SQIVND (reference sequence). The CDR3 runs 15 residues. The CDR3 reads CASSPGTSSGNTIYF. CDR3 DNA: TGTGCCAGTAGCCCCGGGACGTCCTCTGGAAACACCATATATTTT.

The rearrangement links TRBV23-1 to TRBJ1-5, with D possibly matching TRBD1 (6 bases). TRBV23-1 counts as an open reading frame of uncertain function. The CDR3 loop spans 16 amino acids. Deletions cut 0 bases from V and 9 bases from J, with 18 bases between. In DNA form, the CDR3 reads TGCGCCAGCAGTCAATCAGGTCGGCGACAGGCACGGCCCCAGCATTTT. It yields the protein CASSQSGRRQARPQHF.

The chain recombines TRBV7-2 with TRBJ2-7; no clear D. V was pared by 2 bases and J by 2 bases, with 7 bases between. The CDR3 contains 13 residues. From germline, CDR1 is SGHTA and CDR2 FQGNSA. DNA for the CDR3: TGTGCCAGCAGCTTAACAAACCCCTACGAGCAGTACTTC. This gives the protein CASSLTNPYEQYF.

The rearrangement uses TRBV29-1 and TRBJ2-3; D possibly corresponds to TRBD1 (5 bases). CDR3 length equals 15 residues. Trimming shortened V by 4 bases and J by 0 bases, and 14 bases separated the two germline ends. Per germline, CDR1 SQVTM and CDR2 ANQGSEA. CDR3 DNA sequence: TGCAGCGTTGTTGTACTGGACACTAGCACAGATACGCAGTATTTT. Residues: CSVVVLDTSTDTQYF.

The V and J genes are TRBV3-1 (or the pseudogene TRBV3-2) and TRBJ2-6, with 8 bases identical to TRBD1. Germline lookup yields CDR1 LGHDT and CDR2 YNNKEL (reference sequence). This CDR3 has 17 residues. The ends lost 5 bases at V and 5 bases at J; junction bases unmatched: 11. CDR3 nucleotides: TGTGCCAGCAGCTCATCGGACAGGGTCCCTAGGGCCAACGTCCTGACTTTC. It encodes CASSSSDRVPRANVLTF.

This chain connects TRBV13 to TRBJ1-1; no reliable D call. Germline lookup yields CDR1 PRHDT and CDR2 FYEKMQ (reference sequence). This CDR3 is built from 17 residues. With 0 bases removed from V and 5 bases from J, the gap between germline ends came to 19 bases. The CDR3 protein is CASSLGGLVARRTEAFF. Written as DNA, the CDR3 is TGTGCCAGCAGCTTAGGTGGCCTTGTCGCACGGAGGACTGAAGCTTTCTTT.